One sample yielded the 29 T cell receptor beta chains listed below, sequenced in a study of T cells after yellow fever vaccination. MiXCR, applied by TCRdb to the 5' RACE reads, yields one record per CDR3 protein. This table holds 500,000 to 650,000 distinct CDR3 sequences, 10% to 15% found once. The sequencing here drew on PBMCs, taken on the day of the yellow fever booster vaccination. Receptors originate from a man younger than 40 who received the YFV17D yellow fever vaccine.

The chain employs TRBV7-3 and TRBJ2-3; D possibly corresponds to TRBD1 (5 bases). V was trimmed by 2 bases and J by 5 bases, leaving 11 bases between them. The CDR3 loop spans 14 amino acids. Germline CDR1 is SGHTA and CDR2 is FQGTGA. The CDR3 protein is CASSLEPREDTQYF. The CDR3 bases are TGTGCCAGCAGCTTAGAGCCCAGGGAAGATACGCAGTATTTT.

V gene TRBV30 combines with J gene TRBJ2-7, with 8 bases aligning to TRBD1. The V segment lost 3 bases and the J segment 5 bases; nucleotides outside the gene matches: 9. CDR3 size: 14 residues. Germline V gene sequence: CDR1 GTSNPN, CDR2 SVGIG (reference sequence). CDR3 bases: TGTGCCTGGAGCACTCAGGGGGCGGCTCACGAGCAGTACTTC. This encodes CAWSTQGAAHEQYF. Supplemented by reference TRBV30 and TRBJ2-7, the full variable domain reads SQTIHQWPATLVQPVGSPLSLECTVEGTSNPNLYWYRQAAGRGLQLLFYSVGIGQISSEVPQNLSASRPQDRQFILSSKKLLLSDSGFYLCAWSTQGAAHEQYFGPGTRLTVT.

This clonotype was observed a handful of times. This chain links TRBV29-1 with TRBJ2-1, with 12 bases lining up with TRBD2. This CDR3 is built from 19 residues. With 4 bases clipped from V and 8 bases from J, the junction kept 21 bases outside the gene matches. Germline CDR1 and CDR2: SQVTM and ANQGSEA. The CDR3 coding sequence is TGCAGCGTTGTGGGGGCATTAGGGGCCCTTAGGACTAGCGGGGATGAGCAGTTCTTC. As protein: CSVVGALGALRTSGDEQFF.

V is TRBV12-3 or TRBV12-4 and J is TRBJ1-1; D not certain. The V gene lost 9 bases and the J gene lost 0 bases, with 8 bases spanning the gap. This CDR3 has 12 amino acids. CDR3 amino acids: CASRWVNTEAFF. CDR3 DNA: TGTGCCAGTCGGTGGGTGAACACTGAAGCTTTCTTT.

The chain couples TRBV7-2 to TRBJ2-7; 7 bases agree with TRBD2. The CDR3 spans 15 residues. Germline assignment: CDR1 SGHTA and CDR2 FQGNSA. Trimming took 5 bases from V and 0 from J; bases not matched to a gene: 7. The DNA for the CDR3 is TGTGCCAGCAGCGGGGGAGGGCCGAGCTCCTACGAGCAGTACTTC. Translation gives CASSGGGPSSYEQYF. Variable domain in full (rest from reference TRBV7-2 and TRBJ2-7): GAGVSQSPSNKVTEKGKDVELRCDPISGHTALYWYRQSLGQGLEFLIYFQGNSAPDKSGLPSDRFSAERTGGSVSTLTIQRTQQEDSAVYLCASSGGGPSSYEQYFGPGTRLTVT.

This clonotype was picked up a small number of times. The V gene is TRBV7-2, the J gene TRBJ2-7, with unresolved D. The CDR3 is 12 amino acids. Looked up from germline, CDR1 is SGHTA and CDR2 is FQGNSA. The V end lost 3 bases, the J end lost 2 bases, and 5 bases lay between the germline ends. The CDR3 loop reads CASSFLPYEQYF. CDR3 sequence (DNA): TGTGCCAGCAGCTTCCTCCCCTACGAGCAGTACTTC.

The rearrangement uses TRBV7-9 and TRBJ1-2; TRBD1 aligns across 10 bases. CDR1 SEHNR and CDR2 FQNEAQ come from the germline V gene (reference sequence). Losses at the gene ends were 4 bases for V and 3 bases for J; bases not matched to a gene: 5. The CDR3 runs 15 residues. The chain's CDR3 is CASSSRQGADYGYTF. DNA of the CDR3: TGTGCCAGCAGCTCGAGACAGGGGGCGGACTATGGCTACACCTTC.

Of note for this clonotype: Given a much more abundant clone one base away, this may be a read error. The chain couples TRBV6-5 to TRBJ2-2; D might be TRBD1 or TRBD2, each matching 6 bases. Per germline, CDR1 MNHEY and CDR2 SVGAGI. The CDR3 runs 12 residues. CDR3 sequence: CAGRGRTGVLFF. Written as DNA, the CDR3 is TGTGCAGGACGGGGGCGCACCGGGGTGCTGTTTTTT.

This clonotype was picked up a small number of times. This rearrangement joins TRBV3-1 to TRBJ2-5; maybe TRBD1 (5 bases). Germline V CDR1 and CDR2: LGHDT, YNNKEL (reference sequence). This CDR3 has 14 residues. V gave up 3 bases and J gave up 4 bases, with 12 bases separating them. In DNA, the CDR3 is TGTGCCAGCAGCCAGGGGCCCTCGGGAGAGACCCAGTACTTC. It encodes CASSQGPSGETQYF.

At least ten counts were recorded for this clonotype. V and J are TRBV29-1 and TRBJ2-1; 8 nucleotides agree with TRBD2. This CDR3 has 13 residues. Germline CDR1 reads SQVTM; CDR2 reads ANQGSEA. The V gene end was trimmed by 4 bases and the J gene end by 9 bases; junction bases not matched to a gene: 8. CDR3 nucleotides: TGCAGCGTTGTCTGGCGGGAGGTAGGTGAGCAGTTCTTC. Translating gives CSVVWREVGEQFF.

This clonotype showed up just a few times. V gene TRBV19 combines with J gene TRBJ2-7, with TRBD1 matching over 7 bases. Germline V CDR1 and CDR2: LNHDA, SQIVND (reference sequence). The CDR3 sequence is 13 residues long. Trimming at V came to 4 bases and at J to 7 bases, leaving 7 bases not matched to a gene. The CDR3 DNA reads as TGTGCCAGTAGTACCCTAGGGACAGTGGAGCAGTACTTC. Translation gives CASSTLGTVEQYF.

This clonotype was detected a few times. The gene calls are TRBV29-1 and TRBJ2-1; no clear D. Germline V gene data show CDR1 as SQVTM and CDR2 as ANQGSEA. The CDR3 is 13 residues long. V shed 3 bases and J shed 4 bases, with 10 bases lying between them. The CDR3 is CSVERQVYNEQFF. The CDR3 DNA follows: TGCAGCGTTGAGCGGCAAGTTTACAATGAGCAGTTCTTC.

This clonotype has ten or more counts. The rearrangement joins TRBV28 to TRBJ2-4, with D unresolved. This CDR3 spans 14 amino acids. Per the germline V gene, CDR1 is MDHEN and CDR2 is SYDVKM. Between the trimmed V and J ends, which lost 6 bases and 1 base, there was a span of 10 bases. The CDR3 DNA reads as TGTGCCAGCAGACCCCCAGGTGCCAAAAACATTCAGTACTTC. It encodes CASRPPGAKNIQYF.

This clonotype has only a few counts. The rearrangement uses TRBV19 and TRBJ2-1; D unclear. The CDR3 extends over 16 amino acids. V lost 7 bases, J lost 0 bases, and 16 bases lay in between. Germline CDR1 LNHDA, CDR2 SQIVND (reference sequence). CDR3 nucleotide sequence: TGTGCCAGTACCGTCGCGGTTACGAGCTCCTACAATGAGCAGTTCTTC. Translation: CASTVAVTSSYNEQFF.

The rearrangement links TRBV19 to TRBJ1-1; tentative D call: TRBD1 (5 bases). Germline assignment: CDR1 LNHDA and CDR2 SQIVND (reference sequence). The CDR3 is made up of 12 amino acids. V dropped 3 bases and J dropped 6 bases, with 8 bases sitting between them. CDR3 in DNA: TGTGCCAGTAGTATCGCACAGGCTGAAGCTTTCTTT. This codes for CASSIAQAEAFF.

This clonotype was observed a few times. J is TRBJ2-7 and V is TRBV10-3, with a possible D match to TRBD2 (5 bases). V lost 7 bases, J lost 1 base, and 11 bases lay in between. Germline V lookup: CDR1 ENHRY, CDR2 SYGVKD. The CDR3 extends over 13 amino acids. The CDR3 DNA follows: TGTGCCATCATTAATAGGACTTCCTACGAGCAGTACTTC. This gives the protein CAIINRTSYEQYF.

DNA for the CDR3: TGTGCCAGCAGTATCACAGGGGGTGGGGCCAACGTCCTGACTTTC. This sequence encodes CASSITGGGANVLTF. This chain joins TRBV12-3 or TRBV12-4 and TRBJ2-6; 8 nucleotides align to TRBD1. The CDR3 contains 15 residues. The V and J ends lost 5 bases and 3 bases, in that order; junction bases with no gene match: 3.

The sample holds a few counts of this clonotype. This sequence joins TRBV4-3 and TRBJ2-3; no definite D call. The germline CDR1 and CDR2 sequences are LGHNA and YSLEER. Trimming cost V 1 base and J 1 base, with 6 bases left between them. This CDR3 is built from 14 residues. The CDR3 is CASSQALGTDTQYF. CDR3 nucleotide sequence: TGCGCCAGCAGCCAAGCACTGGGCACAGATACGCAGTATTTT.

Details on this clonotype: One junction end does not reproduce the germline sequence, and a read error may be involved. The J gene is TRBJ2-5, the V gene TRBV2; D might be TRBD1 (6 bases). The CDR3 extends over 18 amino acids. Germline V gene data show CDR1 as SNHLY and CDR2 as FYNNEI. CDR3 loop: CAISQEETGFWRKETQYF. CDR3 coding DNA: TGTGCCATCAGTCAAGAAGAGACAGGCTTCTGGCGAAAAGAGACCCAGTACTTC.

This clonotype occurred a few times. The chain combines TRBV7-9 with TRBJ2-3; 7 bases line up with TRBD2. The junction had 7 bases not matched to a gene; V was cut back by 7 bases and J by 6 bases. CDR1 and CDR2 from the germline V gene are SEHNR and FQNEAQ (reference sequence). The CDR3 is 13 residues long. CDR3 coding DNA: TGTGCCAGCATATCCGGGAGGATGGATACGCAGTATTTT. This encodes CASISGRMDTQYF.

The chain couples TRBV2 to TRBJ2-5, with unresolved D. CDR3 length: 11 amino acids. V lost 3 bases and J 7 bases, leaving 6 bases between the germline ends. CDR1 and CDR2 (germline): SNHLY, FYNNEI. The CDR3 protein is CASSEFWTQYF. In nucleotides, the CDR3 is TGTGCCAGCAGTGAGTTCTGGACCCAGTACTTC.

This clonotype has only a few counts. The genes are TRBV20-1 and TRBJ1-3; TRBD1 might be the D (5 bases). The CDR3 spans 13 residues. Trimming pared 3 bases from V and 3 bases from J, leaving 9 bases between. CDR1 and CDR2 (germline): DFQATT, SNEGSKA (reference sequence). As DNA, the CDR3 is TGCAGTGCTAGCGACAGCCATGGAAACACCATATATTTT. As protein: CSASDSHGNTIYF.

The chain combines TRBV29-1 with TRBJ2-5; D gene ambiguous. The germline CDR1 and CDR2 sequences are SQVTM and ANQGSEA. V was pared by 5 bases and J by 5 bases, with 9 bases between. This CDR3 is built from 11 residues. The CDR3 here is CSVLYWETQYF. CDR3 DNA sequence: TGCAGCGTTCTTTATTGGGAGACCCAGTACTTC.

J is TRBJ2-7 and V is TRBV5-1; TRBD1 aligns across 7 bases. This CDR3 is built from 14 residues. Unmatched junction bases numbered 6, after V lost 3 bases and J lost 3 bases. Germline values: CDR1 SGHRS, CDR2 YFSETQ. CDR3 DNA sequence: TGCGCCAGCAGCTATCGGGACAGTTTCTACGAGCAGTACTTC. This sequence encodes CASSYRDSFYEQYF.

This clonotype showed up many times. V gene TRBV3-1 combines with J gene TRBJ2-7; D not resolved. Trimming left V 1 base short and J 5 bases short, with 3 bases between. CDR1 and CDR2 (germline): LGHDT, YNNKEL (reference sequence). This CDR3 spans 11 amino acids. CDR3 sequence: CASSQGHEQYF. The CDR3 nucleotides read TGTGCCAGCAGCCAAGGCCACGAGCAGTACTTC.

The rearrangement joins TRBV29-1 to TRBJ2-5, with D possibly matching TRBD1 (5 bases). The CDR3 is 13 residues long. CDR1 is SQVTM and CDR2 is ANQGSEA in the germline V gene. Trimming removed 2 bases from V and 6 bases from J, with 13 bases in between. This chain's CDR3 is CSVEFGAIQTQYF. DNA of the CDR3: TGCAGCGTTGAATTTGGGGCGATACAGACCCAGTACTTC.

There are a few counts of this clonotype. The rearrangement joins TRBV5-1 to TRBJ2-7; perhaps D is TRBD1 or TRBD2 (5 bases each). The CDR3 loop spans 16 amino acids. CDR1 is SGHRS and CDR2 is YFSETQ in the germline V gene. Between the trimmed V and J ends, which lost 3 bases and 4 bases, there was a span of 20 bases. The CDR3 spells CASSSSGRLTEYEQYF. The CDR3 region has the DNA TGCGCCAGCAGCTCATCGGGACGGCTCACGGAGTACGAGCAGTACTTC.

The V call is TRBV12-3 or TRBV12-4, the J call TRBJ1-2; perhaps TRBD1 as D (5 bases). The CDR3 is 14 residues long. V was cut by 7 bases and J by 4 bases, with 16 bases left in between. The CDR3 sequence: CASTTGRGFYGYTF. The CDR3 nucleotides read TGTGCCAGCACCACGGGCCGGGGGTTCTATGGCTACACCTTC.

V and J are TRBV27 and TRBJ2-4; 14 nucleotides agree with TRBD2. The CDR3 length is 19 residues. Unmatched junction bases numbered 12, after V lost 5 bases and J lost 3 bases. Per germline, CDR1 MNHEY and CDR2 SMNVEV (reference sequence). CDR3 nucleotides: TGTGCCAGCAGTACATACGGGACTAGCGGGAGTTGGGGCAAAAACATTCAGTACTTC. Translated: CASSTYGTSGSWGKNIQYF.